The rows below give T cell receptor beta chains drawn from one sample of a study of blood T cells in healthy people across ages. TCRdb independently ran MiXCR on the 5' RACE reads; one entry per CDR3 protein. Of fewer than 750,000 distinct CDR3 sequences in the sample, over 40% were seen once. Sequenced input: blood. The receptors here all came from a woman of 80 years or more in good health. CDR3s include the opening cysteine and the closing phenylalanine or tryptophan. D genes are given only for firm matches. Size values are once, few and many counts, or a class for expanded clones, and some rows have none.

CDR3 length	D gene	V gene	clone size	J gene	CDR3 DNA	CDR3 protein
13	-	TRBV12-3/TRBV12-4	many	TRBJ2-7	TGTGCCAGCAGTGCGACAGGTCCCTACGAGCAGTACTTC	CASSATGPYEQYF
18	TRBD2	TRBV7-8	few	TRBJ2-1	TGTGCCAGCAGCTTATCCGCGGGACTAGCGAGCTCCTACAATGAGCAGTTCTTC	CASSLSAGLASSYNEQFF
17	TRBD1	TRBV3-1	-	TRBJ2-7	TGTGCCAGCAGCCAACGCTGGGGGGACAGGGTCCCCTACGAGCAGTACTTC	CASSQRWGDRVPYEQYF
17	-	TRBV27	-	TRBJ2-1	TGTGCCAGCAGTGCTCCGAATAAAGGGGGGCCAACCAATGAGCAGTTCTTC	CASSAPNKGGPTNEQFF
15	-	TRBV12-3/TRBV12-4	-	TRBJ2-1	TGTGCCAGCAGTGGGGGGACCACAACCTACAATGAGCAGTTCTTC	CASSGGTTTYNEQFF
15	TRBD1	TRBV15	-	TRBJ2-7	TGTGCCACCAGCAGACACCGGGACAGCATTTACGAGCAGTACTTC	CATSRHRDSIYEQYF
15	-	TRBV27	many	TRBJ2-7	TGTGCCAGCAGTTTATCGATCCGGGGCCCCTACGAGCAGTACTTC	CASSLSIRGPYEQYF
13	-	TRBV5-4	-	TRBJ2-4	TGTGCCAGCAGCCCCGGACGGAGGGCCATTCAGTACTTC	CASSPGRRAIQYF
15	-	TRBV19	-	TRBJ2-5	TGTGCCAGTAGTGGGGGGACGGGGAAATGGGAGACCCAGTACTTC	CASSGGTGKWETQYF
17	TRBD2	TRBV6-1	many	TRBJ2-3	TGTGCCAGCAGTGAATGGGGACTAGCGGGGTTCACAGATACGCAGTATTTT	CASSEWGLAGFTDTQYF
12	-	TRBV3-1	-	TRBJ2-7	TGTGCCAGCAGCGCAGCGGGCAATGAGCAGTACTTC	CASSAAGNEQYF
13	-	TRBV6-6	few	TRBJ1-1	TGTGCCAGCAGTGACTCCCCAGGAACTGAAGCTTTCTTT	CASSDSPGTEAFF
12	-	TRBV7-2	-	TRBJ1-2	TGTGCCGGCAGCCTAAACCAGGGGGGCTACACCTTC	CAGSLNQGGYTF
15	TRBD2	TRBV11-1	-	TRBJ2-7	TGTGACAGCAGCCGGACTAGCGCGTCCTACAATGAGCAGTACTTC	CDSSRTSASYNEQYF
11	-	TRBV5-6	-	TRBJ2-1	TGTGCCAGCAGCTCCCCTAGCGCACAGTTCTTC	CASSSPSAQFF
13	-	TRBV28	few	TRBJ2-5	TGTGCCAGCAGTTTGGACAACCAAGAGACCCAGTACTTC	CASSLDNQETQYF
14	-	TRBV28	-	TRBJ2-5	TGTGCCAGCAGTCCTATAGACACCCAAGAGACCCAGTACTTC	CASSPIDTQETQYF
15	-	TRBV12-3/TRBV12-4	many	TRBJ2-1	TGTGCCAGCAGTTTTCGACGGGACTCCTACAATGAGCAGTTCTTC	CASSFRRDSYNEQFF
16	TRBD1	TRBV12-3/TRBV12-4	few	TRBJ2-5	TGTGCCAGCAACAACCCCCAGGACAGGGGGCAGAAGACCCAGTACTTC	CASNNPQDRGQKTQYF
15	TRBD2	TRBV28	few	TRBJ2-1	TGTGCCAGCAGTTTAATAACTAGCGGGAGATATGAGCAGTTCTTC	CASSLITSGRYEQFF
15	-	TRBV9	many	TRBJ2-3	TGTGCCAGCAGCGTAGGGGGGCGACGGTGGGATACGCAGTATTTT	CASSVGGRRWDTQYF
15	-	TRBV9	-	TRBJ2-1	TGTGCCAGCAGCGTAGATGAAGGCTCCTACAATGAGCAGTTCTTC	CASSVDEGSYNEQFF
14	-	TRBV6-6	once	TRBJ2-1	TGTGCCAGCAGTTCCCCGTCGGGCTACAATGAGCAGTTCTTC	CASSSPSGYNEQFF
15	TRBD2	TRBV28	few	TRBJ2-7	TGTGCCAGCAGCCTTACTAGCGCCGACTCCTACGAGCAGTACTTC	CASSLTSADSYEQYF
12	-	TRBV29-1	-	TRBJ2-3	TGCAGCGTTGACCAAGGGGACGATACGCAGTATTTT	CSVDQGDDTQYF
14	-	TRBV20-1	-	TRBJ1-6	TGCAGTGCTAGGGGCAGCTCCTATAATTCACCCCTCCACTTT	CSARGSSYNSPLHF
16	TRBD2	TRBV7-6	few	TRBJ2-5	TGTGTCAGCAGCTTAGCGTCTGTGACTAGCAGGGAGACCCAGTACTTC	CVSSLASVTSRETQYF
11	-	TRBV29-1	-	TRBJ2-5	TGCAGCGTTAACCAGGGAAAGACCCAGTACTTC	CSVNQGKTQYF
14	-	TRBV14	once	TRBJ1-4	TGTGCCAGCAGCCAAGGGAACTTTGGTGAAAAACTGTTTTTT	CASSQGNFGEKLFF
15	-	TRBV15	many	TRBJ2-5	TGTGCCACCAGCAGAGATTTTGACAGTCGCGAGACCCAGTACTTC	CATSRDFDSRETQYF
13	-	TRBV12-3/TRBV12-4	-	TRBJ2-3	TGTGCCAGCCGAAGGTCCGGGCCAGATACGCAGTATTTT	CASRRSGPDTQYF
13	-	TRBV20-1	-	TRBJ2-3	TGCAGTGCTAGAGAATGGATGACAGATACGCAGTATTTT	CSAREWMTDTQYF
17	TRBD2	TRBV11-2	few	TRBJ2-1	TGTGCCAGCAGCTTAGGTATCAAGTGGGAGGGAGACAATGAGCAGTTCTTC	CASSLGIKWEGDNEQFF
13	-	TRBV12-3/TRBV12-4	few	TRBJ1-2	TGTGCCAGCAGTGTAGGACAAAGCTATGGCTACACCTTC	CASSVGQSYGYTF